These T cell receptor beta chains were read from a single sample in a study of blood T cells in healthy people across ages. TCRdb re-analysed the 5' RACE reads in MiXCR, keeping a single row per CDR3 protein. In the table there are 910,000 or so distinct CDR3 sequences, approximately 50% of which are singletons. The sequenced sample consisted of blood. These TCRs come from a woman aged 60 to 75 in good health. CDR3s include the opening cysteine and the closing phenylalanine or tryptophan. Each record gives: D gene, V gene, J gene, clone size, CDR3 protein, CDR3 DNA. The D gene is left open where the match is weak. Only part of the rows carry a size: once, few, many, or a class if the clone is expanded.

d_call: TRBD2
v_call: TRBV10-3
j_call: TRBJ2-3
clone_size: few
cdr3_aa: CANAKPGLEQDTQYF
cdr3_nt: TGTGCCAACGCAAAACCGGGACTAGAACAAGATACGCAGTATTTT

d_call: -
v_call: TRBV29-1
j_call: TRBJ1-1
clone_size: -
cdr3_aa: CSASDLNTEAFF
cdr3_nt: TGCAGCGCAAGCGACCTGAACACTGAAGCTTTCTTT

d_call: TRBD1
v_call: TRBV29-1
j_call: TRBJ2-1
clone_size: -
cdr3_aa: CSLDRGNEQFF
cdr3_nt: TGCAGCCTTGACAGGGGTAATGAGCAGTTCTTC

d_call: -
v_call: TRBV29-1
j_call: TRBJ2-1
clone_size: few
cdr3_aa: CSVETPSAQQFF
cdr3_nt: TGCAGCGTTGAGACACCCTCGGCCCAGCAGTTCTTC

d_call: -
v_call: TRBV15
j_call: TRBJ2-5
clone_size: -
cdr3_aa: CATSTETKTQYF
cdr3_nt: TGTGCCACCAGCACCGAGACTAAGACCCAGTACTTC

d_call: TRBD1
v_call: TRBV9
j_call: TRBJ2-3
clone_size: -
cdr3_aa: CASSSDRDRFADTQYF
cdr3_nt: TGTGCCAGCAGCTCCGACAGGGACCGTTTCGCAGATACGCAGTATTTT

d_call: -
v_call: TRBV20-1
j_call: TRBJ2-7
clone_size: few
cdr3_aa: CSAAGGLNEQYF
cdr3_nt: TGCAGTGCAGCCGGGGGTCTGAACGAGCAGTACTTC

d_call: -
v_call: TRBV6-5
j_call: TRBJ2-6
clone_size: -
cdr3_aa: CASSYGVPGANVLTF
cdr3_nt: TGTGCCAGCAGTTACGGTGTCCCTGGGGCCAACGTCCTGACTTTC

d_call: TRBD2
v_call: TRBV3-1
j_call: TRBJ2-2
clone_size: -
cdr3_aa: CASSQTGPSGRPTGELFF
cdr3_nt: TGTGCCAGCAGCCAAACGGGGCCTAGCGGGAGACCCACCGGGGAGCTGTTTTTT

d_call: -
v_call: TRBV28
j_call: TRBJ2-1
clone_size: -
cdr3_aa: CASRPVAVDEQFF
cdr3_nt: TGTGCCAGCAGGCCCGTAGCCGTCGATGAGCAGTTCTTC

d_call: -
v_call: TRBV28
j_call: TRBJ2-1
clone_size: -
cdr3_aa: CASSDLGGGIYNEQFF
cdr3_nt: TGTGCCAGCAGTGACTTAGGGGGGGGCATTTACAATGAGCAGTTCTTC

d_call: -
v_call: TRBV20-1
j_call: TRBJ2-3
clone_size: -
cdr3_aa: CSAGERTDTQYF
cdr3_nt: TGCAGTGCTGGGGAGCGCACAGATACGCAGTATTTT

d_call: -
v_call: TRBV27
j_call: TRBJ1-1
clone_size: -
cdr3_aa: CASSWSLNTEAFF
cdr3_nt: TGTGCCAGCAGTTGGTCCCTCAACACTGAAGCTTTCTTT

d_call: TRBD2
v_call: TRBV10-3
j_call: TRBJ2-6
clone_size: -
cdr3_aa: CAISGGTSLDSGANVPTF
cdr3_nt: TGTGCCATCAGTGGCGGGACTAGTCTTGACTCTGGGGCCAACGTCCCGACTTTC

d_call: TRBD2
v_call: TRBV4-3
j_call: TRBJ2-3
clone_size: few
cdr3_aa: CASSLQLAGGPSDTQYF
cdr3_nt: TGCGCCAGCAGCCTCCAACTAGCGGGAGGGCCCTCAGATACGCAGTATTTT

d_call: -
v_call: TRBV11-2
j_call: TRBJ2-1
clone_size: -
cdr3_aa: CASRSSALLLAASYNEQFF
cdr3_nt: TGTGCCAGCAGATCTTCAGCTCTCCTACTAGCTGCCTCCTACAATGAGCAGTTCTTC

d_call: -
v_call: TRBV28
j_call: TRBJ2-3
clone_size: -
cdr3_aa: CASSSDRRGRTDTRYF
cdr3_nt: TGTGCCAGCAGTTCCGACAGGAGGGGACGCACAGATACGCGGTATTTT

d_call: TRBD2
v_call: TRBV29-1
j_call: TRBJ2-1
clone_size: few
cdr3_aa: CSADQGLAGEFF
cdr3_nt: TGCAGCGCTGACCAGGGACTAGCGGGGGAGTTCTTC

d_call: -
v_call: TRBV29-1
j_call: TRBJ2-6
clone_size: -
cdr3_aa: CSAVFGGSMVGANVLTF
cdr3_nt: TGCAGTGCAGTCTTCGGGGGATCCATGGTTGGGGCCAACGTCCTGACTTTC

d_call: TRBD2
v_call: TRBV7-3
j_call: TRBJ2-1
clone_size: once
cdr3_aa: CASSLTSSGCNEQFF
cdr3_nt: TGTGCCAGCAGCTTAACTTCTAGCGGTTGCAATGAGCAGTTCTTC

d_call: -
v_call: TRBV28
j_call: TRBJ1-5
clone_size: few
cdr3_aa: CASRAQLTNPQHF
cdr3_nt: TGTGCCAGCAGGGCCCAACTTACCAATCCCCAGCATTTT

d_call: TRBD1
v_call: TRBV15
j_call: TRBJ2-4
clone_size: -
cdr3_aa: CATSRSTGAEGNIQYF
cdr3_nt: TGTGCCACCAGCAGGTCGACAGGGGCTGAGGGGAACATTCAGTACTTC

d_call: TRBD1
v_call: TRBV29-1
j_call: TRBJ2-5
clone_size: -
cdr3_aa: CSVETGEANEQYF
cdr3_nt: TGCAGCGTTGAGACAGGGGAGGCCAATGAGCAGTACTTC

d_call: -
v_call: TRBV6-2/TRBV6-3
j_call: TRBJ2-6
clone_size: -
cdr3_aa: CASKNSYSGANVLTF
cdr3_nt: TGTGCCAGCAAAAACAGCTACTCTGGGGCCAACGTCCTGACTTTC

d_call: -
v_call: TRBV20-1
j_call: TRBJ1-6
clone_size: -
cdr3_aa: CSARDLQYNSPLHF
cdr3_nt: TGCAGTGCTAGAGATTTACAGTATAATTCACCCCTCCACTTT

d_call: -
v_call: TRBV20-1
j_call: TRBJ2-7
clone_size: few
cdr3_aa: CSAIPLSTASTPVGHSSYEQYF
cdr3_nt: TGCAGTGCTATCCCCTTATCGACAGCTTCTACCCCGGTGGGTCACTCTTCCTACGAGCAGTACTTC

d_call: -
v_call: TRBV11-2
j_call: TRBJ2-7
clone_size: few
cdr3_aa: CASSLQPGGQYEQYF
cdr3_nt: TGTGCCAGCAGCTTACAGCCAGGAGGCCAGTACGAGCAGTACTTC

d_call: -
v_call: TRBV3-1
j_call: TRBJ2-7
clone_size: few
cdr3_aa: CASSQDVYEQYF
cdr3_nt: TGTGCCAGCAGCCAAGACGTCTACGAGCAGTACTTC

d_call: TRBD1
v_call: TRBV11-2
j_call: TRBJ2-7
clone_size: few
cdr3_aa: CASSALGTGGEQYF
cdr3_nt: TGTGCCAGCAGCGCTCTGGGGACAGGGGGCGAGCAGTACTTC

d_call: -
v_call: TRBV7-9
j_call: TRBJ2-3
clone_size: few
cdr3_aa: CASTEPDTSPTDTQYF
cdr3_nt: TGTGCCAGCACTGAACCGGATACAAGCCCCACAGATACGCAGTATTTT

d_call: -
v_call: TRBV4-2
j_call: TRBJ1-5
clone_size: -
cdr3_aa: CASSSPENQPQHF
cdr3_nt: TGTGCCAGCAGCTCACCAGAGAATCAGCCCCAGCATTTT

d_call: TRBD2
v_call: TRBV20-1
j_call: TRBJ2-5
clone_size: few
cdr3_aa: CSANGGRGLRSQETQYF
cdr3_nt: TGCAGTGCTAACGGCGGGAGAGGTTTAAGGAGCCAAGAGACCCAGTACTTC

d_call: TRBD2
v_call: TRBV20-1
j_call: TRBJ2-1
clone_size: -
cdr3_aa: CSARETSGSFLNEQFF
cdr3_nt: TGCAGTGCTAGAGAGACTAGCGGGAGCTTTCTCAATGAGCAGTTCTTC

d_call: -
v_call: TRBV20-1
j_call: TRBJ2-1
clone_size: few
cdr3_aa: CSASSAGSYNEQFF
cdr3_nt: TGCAGTGCTAGTTCGGCGGGCTCCTACAATGAGCAGTTCTTC

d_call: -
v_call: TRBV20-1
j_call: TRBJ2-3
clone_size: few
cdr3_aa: CSARVPGDTQYF
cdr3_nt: TGCAGTGCTAGAGTGCCCGGAGATACGCAGTATTTT

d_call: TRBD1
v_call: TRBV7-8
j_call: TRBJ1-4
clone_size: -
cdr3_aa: CASSRQGVGDEKLFF
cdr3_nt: TGTGCCAGCAGCCGACAGGGGGTCGGGGATGAAAAACTGTTTTTT

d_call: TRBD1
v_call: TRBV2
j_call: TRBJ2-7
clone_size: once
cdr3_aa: CASQGTGGFYIRQYF
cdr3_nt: TGTGCCAGCCAAGGGACAGGGGGCTTTTACATACGGCAGTACTTC

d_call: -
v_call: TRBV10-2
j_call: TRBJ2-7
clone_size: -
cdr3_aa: CASSLLGMMGEQYF
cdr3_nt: TGCGCCAGCTCACTTTTAGGGATGATGGGCGAGCAGTACTTC

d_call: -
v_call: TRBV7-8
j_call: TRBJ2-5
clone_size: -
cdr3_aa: CASSYISGSQETQYF
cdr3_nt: TGTGCCAGCAGCTATATTTCGGGAAGCCAAGAGACCCAGTACTTC

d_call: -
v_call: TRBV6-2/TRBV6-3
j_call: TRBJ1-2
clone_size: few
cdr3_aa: CASSYTGDGPNYGYTF
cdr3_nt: TGTGCCAGCAGTTACACCGGAGACGGACCAAACTATGGCTACACCTTC

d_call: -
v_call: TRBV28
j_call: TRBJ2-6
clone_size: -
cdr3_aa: CASSFFLQSSGANVLTF
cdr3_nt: TGTGCCAGCAGTTTTTTCCTCCAGAGCTCTGGGGCCAACGTCCTGACTTTC

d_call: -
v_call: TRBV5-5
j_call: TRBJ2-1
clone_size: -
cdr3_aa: CASSLAPMYNEQFF
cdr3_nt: TGTGCCAGCAGCTTGGCCCCTATGTACAATGAGCAGTTCTTC

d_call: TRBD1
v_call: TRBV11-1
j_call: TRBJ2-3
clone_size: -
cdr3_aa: CASKGQLSTDTQYF
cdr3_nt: TGTGCCAGCAAGGGACAGCTTAGCACAGATACGCAGTATTTT

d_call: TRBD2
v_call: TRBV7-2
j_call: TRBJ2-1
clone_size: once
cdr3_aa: CASSLVRETSYNEQFF
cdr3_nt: TGTGCCAGCAGCTTAGTGCGGGAGACTTCCTACAATGAGCAGTTCTTC

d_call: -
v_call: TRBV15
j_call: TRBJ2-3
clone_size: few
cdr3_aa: CATSRDVQGFTDTQYF
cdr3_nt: TGTGCCACCAGCAGAGACGTACAGGGTTTCACAGATACGCAGTATTTT

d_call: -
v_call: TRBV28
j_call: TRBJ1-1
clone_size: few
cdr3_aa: CASSLFQAGDTEAFF
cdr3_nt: TGTGCCAGCAGTTTATTTCAAGCAGGGGATACTGAAGCTTTCTTT

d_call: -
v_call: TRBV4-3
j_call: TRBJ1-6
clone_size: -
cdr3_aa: CASSFSGLGSPLHF
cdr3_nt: TGCGCCAGCAGCTTCTCCGGTCTAGGGTCACCCCTCCACTTT

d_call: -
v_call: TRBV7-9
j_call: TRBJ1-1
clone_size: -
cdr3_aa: CASRDRTLNTEAFF
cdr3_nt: TGTGCCAGCAGAGATCGAACCTTGAACACTGAAGCTTTCTTT

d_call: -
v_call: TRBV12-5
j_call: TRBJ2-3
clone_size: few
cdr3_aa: CASGGGAAGTDTQYF
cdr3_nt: TGTGCTAGTGGGGGAGGAGCAGCTGGCACAGATACGCAGTATTTT

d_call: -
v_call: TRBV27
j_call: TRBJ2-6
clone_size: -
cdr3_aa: CASSPPPGTLSPSGANVLTF
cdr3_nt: TGTGCCAGCAGTCCTCCCCCCGGGACTCTATCCCCCTCTGGGGCCAACGTCCTGACTTTC

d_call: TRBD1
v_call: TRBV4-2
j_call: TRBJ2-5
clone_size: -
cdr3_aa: CASSQRTGVYEEQYF
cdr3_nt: TGTGCCAGCAGCCAAAGGACAGGGGTCTACGAGGAGCAGTACTTC

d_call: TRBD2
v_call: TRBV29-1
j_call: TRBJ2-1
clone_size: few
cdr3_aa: CSVDLTSGSDEQFF
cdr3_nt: TGCAGCGTTGACTTGACTAGCGGGAGCGATGAGCAGTTCTTC

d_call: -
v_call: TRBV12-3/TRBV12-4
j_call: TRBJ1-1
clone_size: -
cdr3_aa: CASSALRSTEAFF
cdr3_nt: TGTGCCAGCAGTGCCCTACGGAGCACTGAAGCTTTCTTT

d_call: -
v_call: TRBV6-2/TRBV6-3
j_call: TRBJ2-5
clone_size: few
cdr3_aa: CASSYNSPEQYF
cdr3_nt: TGTGCCAGCAGTTACAATTCCCCTGAGCAGTACTTC

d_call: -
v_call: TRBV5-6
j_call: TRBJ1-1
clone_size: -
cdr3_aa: CASSSLWNTEAFF
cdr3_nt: TGTGCCAGCAGCTCCCTCTGGAACACTGAAGCTTTCTTT